These 32 T cell receptor beta chains share one sample of origin, sequenced in a study of T-cell reconstitution after alpha-beta-depleted transplantation in children. Unique molecular identifiers featured in how the TCRbeta library was prepared. Using its own MiXCR run on the PCR reads, TCRdb lists one record per CDR3 protein. The sample contains about 350,000 distinct CDR3 sequences, 10% to 15% of which appear only once. Sequences were derived from PBMCs, sampled from the stem cell graft. Receptors originate from a human donor who donated a stem cell graft to a child with Fanconi anemia.

This clonotype was counted at least ten times. Here the CDR3 reads CASTIQGPYNEQFF. The CDR3 DNA reads as TGCGCCAGCACGATCCAAGGGCCCTACAATGAGCAGTTCTTC. The gene calls are TRBV5-1 and TRBJ2-1; D is unresolved. CDR1 is SGHRS and CDR2 is YFSETQ in the germline V gene. CDR3 length: 14 amino acids. Trimming removed 6 bases at V and 2 bases at J, with 12 bases between. Full variable domain (outside the CDR3, taken from reference TRBV5-1 and TRBJ2-1): KAGVTQTPRYLIKTRGQQVTLSCSPISGHRSVSWYQQTPGQGLQFLFEYFSETQRNKGNFPGRFSGRQFSNSRSEMNVSTLELGDSALYLCASTIQGPYNEQFFGPGTRLTVL.

This clonotype was seen ten or more times. V is TRBV7-3 and J is TRBJ2-6; the D is unclear. V gave up 5 bases and J gave up 0 bases, with 5 bases separating them. CDR1 SGHTA and CDR2 FQGTGA come from the germline V gene. This CDR3 comprises 14 residues. The CDR3 nucleotides are TGTGCCAGCAGCCGATACTCTGGGGCCAACGTCCTGACTTTC. Protein: CASSRYSGANVLTF.

This clonotype occurred a few times. V usage is TRBV5-1 and J usage is TRBJ2-3; 10 nucleotides agree with TRBD2. Trimming took 0 bases from V and 2 from J; bases not matched to a gene: 12. Germline V gives CDR1 SGHRS, CDR2 YFSETQ. CDR3 length: 19 amino acids. This CDR3 is CASSLAVSSGGGYTDTQYF. The CDR3 DNA reads TGCGCCAGCAGCTTGGCCGTTTCTAGCGGGGGAGGTTACACAGATACGCAGTATTTT.

In this sample, this clonotype turned up many times. The chain couples TRBV5-1 to TRBJ1-5, with D unclear. The V gene's germline CDR1 is SGHRS and CDR2 YFSETQ. The CDR3 runs to 13 residues. The germline V and J ends were trimmed by 1 base and 4 bases, with 6 bases remaining between them. In DNA, the CDR3 is TGCGCCAGCAGCTTGAACAGTAATCAGCCCCAGCATTTT. This sequence encodes CASSLNSNQPQHF. The entire variable domain, with the rest obtained from reference TRBV5-1 and TRBJ1-5, is as follows: KAGVTQTPRYLIKTRGQQVTLSCSPISGHRSVSWYQQTPGQGLQFLFEYFSETQRNKGNFPGRFSGRQFSNSRSEMNVSTLELGDSALYLCASSLNSNQPQHFGDGTRLSIL.

The rearrangement uses TRBV7-2 and TRBJ2-7; perhaps TRBD2 as D (6 bases). The CDR3 length is 16 residues. V was clipped by 1 base and J by 0 bases, with 13 bases between them. Germline V gives CDR1 SGHTA, CDR2 FQGNSA. The CDR3 loop reads CASSLDEGLSSYEQYF. Written as DNA, the CDR3 is TGTGCCAGCAGCTTAGATGAGGGACTGAGCTCCTACGAGCAGTACTTC.

This clonotype was seen ten or more times. The CDR3 DNA reads TGCAGTGCTGTACCGGGACAGGGAATATCTGGCTACACCTTC. Protein: CSAVPGQGISGYTF. The chain has TRBV20-1 and TRBJ1-2; 9 bases align to TRBD1. The V segment lost 5 bases and the J segment 7 bases; nucleotides outside the gene matches: 11. The CDR3 spans 14 residues. Germline assignment: CDR1 DFQATT and CDR2 SNEGSKA (reference sequence).

This clonotype has at least ten counts. The gene calls are TRBV5-6 and TRBJ2-3; 9 nucleotides agree with TRBD1. CDR3 length: 16 residues. Per the germline V gene, CDR1 is SGHDT and CDR2 is YYEEEE. The J segment lost 3 bases and the V segment lost 3 bases, leaving 8 bases of the junction unmatched. The CDR3: CASSSWTGEGTDTQYF. For the CDR3, the DNA is TGTGCCAGCAGCTCCTGGACAGGGGAGGGAACAGATACGCAGTATTTT.

This clonotype was found a few times. V and J are TRBV29-1 and TRBJ1-1; TRBD1 is a possible D gene (5 bases). This CDR3 is 11 amino acids long. Germline CDR1 and CDR2: SQVTM and ANQGSEA. Between the trimmed V and J ends, which lost 7 bases and 6 bases, there was a span of 12 bases. CDR3 loop: CSAAGYAEAFF. In DNA, the CDR3 is TGCAGCGCCGCAGGGTATGCTGAAGCTTTCTTT.

The genes are TRBV6-5 and TRBJ2-3, with a possible D match to TRBD1 (6 bases). Trimming removed 2 bases from V and 6 bases from J, with 9 bases in between. This CDR3 is 13 amino acids long. Germline CDR1 is MNHEY and CDR2 is SVGAGI. The CDR3 is CASSYQQGDTQYF. The CDR3 DNA reads TGTGCCAGCAGTTACCAACAGGGCGATACGCAGTATTTT.

V gene TRBV7-8 combines with J gene TRBJ2-1; D may be TRBD1 (7 bases). The CDR3 has 17 amino acids. The V end lost 5 bases, the J end lost 3 bases, and 20 bases lay between the germline ends. Germline CDR1 is SGHVS and CDR2 is FQNEAQ. CDR3 in amino acids: CASSPDVAGQSYNEQFF. CDR3 nucleotides: TGTGCCAGCAGCCCCGACGTGGCGGGACAGAGCTACAATGAGCAGTTCTTC.

This clonotype was picked up many times. The chain is built from TRBV12-3 or TRBV12-4 and TRBJ2-7, with D hard to call. Trimming shortened V by 10 bases and J by 3 bases, and 13 bases separated the two germline ends. The CDR3 covers 12 residues. CDR3 in amino acids: CAINGPNYEQYF. The CDR3 DNA reads as TGTGCCATAAACGGGCCGAACTACGAGCAGTACTTC.

This clonotype was counted many times. DNA of the CDR3: TGTGCCAGCAGCCAACAGGGGGCAAACACCGGGGAGCTGTTTTTT. Translating it yields CASSQQGANTGELFF. This chain links TRBV12-3 or TRBV12-4 with TRBJ2-2; the match to TRBD1 covers 9 bases. Germline trimming cut 6 bases from V and 2 bases from J; bases unmatched to any gene: 4. The CDR3 consists of 15 residues.

This clonotype appeared many times. The CDR3: CASSPSGQETQYF. DNA of the CDR3: TGTGCCAGCAGTCCCTCGGGACAAGAGACCCAGTACTTC. V usage is TRBV6-5 and J usage is TRBJ2-5, with D perhaps TRBD2 (5 bases). Trimming stripped 5 bases from V and 2 bases from J, with 9 bases between. The CDR3 length is 13 residues. The germline CDR1 and CDR2 sequences are MNHEY and SVGAGI.

This clonotype was recorded many times. CDR3 sequence (DNA): TGTGCCAGCAGTACTCCGGGACTTCTAGAGCAGTACGTC. Amino acid sequence: CASSTPGLLEQYV. The chain couples TRBV6-5 to TRBJ2-7; tentatively, D is TRBD2 (6 bases). Trimming cost V 5 bases and J 7 bases, with 15 bases left between them. The length of the CDR3 is 13 residues. From germline, CDR1 is MNHEY and CDR2 SVGAGI.

This clonotype has only a few counts. CDR3 coding DNA: TGTGCCAGCACGAGCGACACCGGGGAGCTGTTTTTT. As protein: CASTSDTGELFF. This chain connects TRBV6-6 to TRBJ2-2; D is undetermined. The germline V gene encodes CDR1 MNHNY and CDR2 SVGAGI (reference sequence). The CDR3 is 12 residues long. V gave up 7 bases and J gave up 3 bases, with 6 bases separating them.

The rearrangement uses TRBV4-3 and TRBJ2-5; tentative D call: TRBD2 (6 bases). The length of the CDR3 is 17 residues. V was pared by 0 bases and J by 5 bases, with 19 bases between. Germline V gene lookup returns CDR1 LGHNA and CDR2 YSLEER. The CDR3 region has the DNA TGCGCCAGCAGCCAAGATTGGGGCGGGGTGGGGTCTGAGACCCAGTACTTC. This translates into CASSQDWGGVGSETQYF.

This clonotype was observed a handful of times. V usage is TRBV7-3 and J usage is TRBJ1-1; D uncertain. The ends were cut back, 5 bases at V and 5 bases at J, with 27 bases in the middle. The CDR3 has 18 amino acids. CDR1 is SGHTA, CDR2 FQGTGA, per germline. The CDR3 protein is CASSHQSRGEGSLTEAFF. For the CDR3, the DNA is TGTGCCAGCAGCCACCAAAGCCGCGGGGAGGGCTCATTGACTGAAGCTTTCTTT.

A few counts support this clonotype. The chain couples TRBV6-5 to TRBJ1-6, with TRBD1 matching over 9 bases. After removal of 6 bases from V and 9 bases from J, the junction contained 9 bases not matched to a gene. This CDR3 is built from 15 residues. CDR1 is MNHEY, CDR2 SVGAGI, per germline. The CDR3, as DNA: TGTGCCAGCAGGGCCCTGGACAGGGGAGGTTCACCCCTCCACTTT. This encodes CASRALDRGGSPLHF.

The chain carries TRBV3-1 and TRBJ1-1, with D unclear. Germline CDR1 is LGHDT and CDR2 is YNNKEL (reference sequence). The CDR3 covers 12 residues. Trimming cost V 0 bases and J 9 bases, with 8 bases left between them. The CDR3 DNA reads TGTGCCAGCAGCCAAGATCGGCTTAAAGCTTTCTTT. This translates into CASSQDRLKAFF.

The gene calls are TRBV3-1 and TRBJ2-7; D remains unclear. V lost 4 bases to trimming and J lost 0 bases, with 10 bases between them. This CDR3 contains 14 residues. Germline assignment: CDR1 LGHDT and CDR2 YNNKEL (reference sequence). CDR3 bases: TGTGCCAGCAGCCCGTCAGGTAGCTCCTACGAGCAGTACTTC. This gives the protein CASSPSGSSYEQYF.

In this sample, this clonotype turned up many times. The V gene is TRBV20-1, the J gene TRBJ1-1; D not certain. The germline V and J ends were trimmed by 2 bases and 1 base, with 11 bases remaining between them. The CDR3 has 14 residues. In germline, CDR1 is DFQATT, CDR2 SNEGSKA (reference sequence). CDR3: CSARSDGKNTEAFF. As DNA, the CDR3 is TGCAGTGCTAGATCGGACGGGAAGAACACTGAAGCTTTCTTT.

On this clonotype: It is likely a read error, because the conserved phenylalanine at the end of the CDR3 is missing. The CDR3 loop reads CASRIEEGEAFC. CDR3 bases: TGTGCCAGCAGGATAGAAGAGGGTGAAGCTTTCTGT. The chain couples TRBV25-1 to TRBJ1-1; no definite D call. Germline V lookup: CDR1 MGHDK, CDR2 SYGVNS. V was clipped by 6 bases and J by 7 bases, with 12 bases between them. This CDR3 spans 12 amino acids.

This chain uses TRBV6-2 or TRBV6-3 with TRBJ2-1; possibly TRBD1 for D (6 bases). Germline CDR1 is MNHEY and CDR2 is SVGEGT. This CDR3 region has 16 residues. V gave up 0 bases and J gave up 7 bases, with 16 bases separating them. The CDR3 region is CASSYSKPYRENEQFF. In DNA, the CDR3 is TGTGCCAGCAGTTACTCGAAGCCGTACAGGGAGAATGAGCAGTTCTTC.

This sequence joins TRBV12-3 or TRBV12-4 and TRBJ1-1; a weak D match, TRBD1 (5 bases). The CDR3 is 14 residues long. The V end was cut by 5 bases, the J end by 1 base, with 11 bases between. CDR3 DNA: TGTGCCAGCAGTATCAAGGGGAGGAACACTGAAGCTTTCTTT. Translation gives CASSIKGRNTEAFF.

In its sample, this clonotype was seen a few times. The chain recombines TRBV28 with TRBJ2-3; 7 positions match TRBD1. J gave up 4 bases and V 8 bases, and 12 bases lay outside the gene matches. Germline assignment: CDR1 MDHEN and CDR2 SYDVKM. The CDR3 has 15 residues. CDR3 sequence (DNA): TGTGCCAGCGGTACAGGGGCCGCGTCAGCAGATACGCAGTATTTT. Its protein product is CASGTGAASADTQYF.

In its sample, this clonotype was seen a few times. This chain joins TRBV6-2 or TRBV6-3 and TRBJ2-5; 12 nucleotides agree with TRBD2. Trimming cost V 6 bases and J 4 bases; bases outside gene matches: 9. Germline assignment: CDR1 MNHEY and CDR2 SVGEGT. CDR3 length: 16 amino acids. The chain's CDR3 is CASRPWTSGERETQYF. CDR3 DNA sequence: TGTGCCAGCAGACCATGGACTAGCGGGGAGCGAGAGACCCAGTACTTC.

V gene TRBV20-1 combines with J gene TRBJ2-1, with 8 bases fitting TRBD2. Germline CDR1 is DFQATT and CDR2 is SNEGSKA (reference sequence). The CDR3 is 13 residues long. Trimming removed 3 bases from V and 4 bases from J; junction bases left unmatched: 2. The CDR3 protein is CSARTSVYNEQFF. In nucleotides, the CDR3 is TGCAGTGCTAGGACTAGCGTGTACAATGAGCAGTTCTTC.

This clonotype was seen repeatedly, ten times or more. The chain combines TRBV5-1 with TRBJ2-3; D possibly matches TRBD1 or TRBD2 (6 bases each). Trimming left V 0 bases short and J 5 bases short, with 10 bases between. The CDR3 covers 14 residues. Germline loops: CDR1 SGHRS, CDR2 YFSETQ. CDR3 sequence (DNA): TGCGCCAGCAGCTTGGACGGGGGCTTAGATACGCAGTATTTT. Translation: CASSLDGGLDTQYF.

This clonotype has a count of ten or more. The gene calls are TRBV11-2 and TRBJ1-2, with D maybe TRBD1 (6 bases). The CDR3 spans 12 residues. The germline V gene has CDR1 SGHAT and CDR2 FQNNGV. With 6 bases removed from V and 5 bases from J, the gap between germline ends came to 10 bases. The CDR3 sequence is CASSYQGYGYTF. For the CDR3, the DNA is TGTGCCAGCAGTTACCAGGGGTATGGCTACACCTTC. The whole variable domain, remainder taken from reference TRBV11-2 and TRBJ1-2, is EAGVAQSPRYKIIEKRQSVAFWCNPISGHATLYWYQQILGQGPKLLIQFQNNGVVDDSQLPKDRFSAERLKGVDSTLKIQPAKLEDSAVYLCASSYQGYGYTFGSGTRLTVV.

The chain combines TRBV6-5 with TRBJ2-1; maybe TRBD2 (5 bases). V gave up 0 bases and J gave up 7 bases, with 13 bases separating them. This CDR3 is 15 amino acids long. Germline loops: CDR1 MNHEY, CDR2 SVGAGI. CDR3 sequence reads: CASSYSSAYWNEQFF. The CDR3 DNA reads as TGTGCCAGCAGTTACTCTAGCGCCTACTGGAATGAGCAGTTCTTC.

This clonotype was seen a few times. The chain has TRBV20-1 and TRBJ1-4, with D tentatively TRBD1 (6 bases). There are 15 residues in the CDR3. The germline gives CDR1 DFQATT, CDR2 SNEGSKA (reference sequence). Trimming removed 0 bases at V and 4 bases at J, with 12 bases between. The CDR3 nucleotides read TGCAGTGCTAGAGATACGGGGGGGCTTAATGAAAAACTGTTTTTT. Translation gives CSARDTGGLNEKLFF.

This chain connects TRBV15 to TRBJ2-5; 9 nucleotides agree with TRBD1. Germline loops: CDR1 LNHNV, CDR2 YYDKDF (reference sequence). This CDR3 region has 15 residues. Germline trimming cut 7 bases from V and 0 bases from J; bases unmatched to any gene: 6. The CDR3 here is CATNPTGGYQETQYF. The CDR3 nucleotides read TGTGCCACCAACCCGACAGGGGGGTACCAAGAGACCCAGTACTTC.